These T cell receptor beta chains were read from a single sample in a study of cytomegalovirus exposure and HLA in healthy donors. Using immunoSEQ multiplex PCR, the repertoire was profiled, and TCRdb retains in-frame clones only, with some absent. The table shows 150,000 to 200,000 clones, with 84% occurring only once. The sample was PBMCs. All receptors derive from a man younger than 45 in good health and CMV-seropositive. CDR3s include the opening cysteine and the closing phenylalanine or tryptophan. A D gene is named only where the DNA matches it firmly. The listing skips clone size in some rows; elsewhere it reads once, few, many or a size class.

d_gene	abundance	v_gene	j_gene	CDR3aa	CDR3nt
TRBD2	-	TRBV19	TRBJ2-1	CASSIDWASGRKYNEQFF	TGTGCCAGTAGTATAGATTGGGCTAGCGGGAGGAAATACAATGAGCAGTTCTTC
TRBD1	-	TRBV7-3	TRBJ2-5	CASSLSGQGGWETQYF	TGTGCCAGCAGCTTAAGCGGACAGGGAGGTTGGGAGACCCAGTACTTC
-	-	TRBV30	TRBJ1-3	CASGAGNTIYF	TGTGCCTCAGGGGCTGGAAACACCATATATTTT
-	-	TRBV6-4	TRBJ1-3	CASRKTDCSGNTIYF	TGTGCCAGCAGAAAGACGGACTGCTCTGGAAACACCATATATTTT
-	once	TRBV29-1	TRBJ2-2	CSTSGSSTGELFF	TGCAGCACCTCGGGGTCGAGCACCGGGGAGCTGTTTTTT
-	-	TRBV12-5	TRBJ1-1	CASGSVGDSSSGAFF	-
-	-	TRBV9	TRBJ1-4	CASSVGQMNEKLFF	TGTGCCAGCAGCGTAGGCCAGATGAATGAAAAACTGTTTTTT
TRBD1	few	TRBV28	TRBJ1-5	CASSWTGDGDQPQHF	TGTGCCAGCAGTTGGACAGGGGATGGGGATCAGCCCCAGCATTTT
TRBD1	-	TRBV28	TRBJ1-5	CASSWGDRGRPQHF	TGTGCCAGCAGTTGGGGGGACAGGGGGCGGCCCCAGCATTTT
-	once	TRBV30	TRBJ1-6	CAWNPADSPLHF	TGTGCCTGGAACCCGGCGGATTCACCCCTCCACTTT
TRBD2	-	TRBV27	TRBJ2-7	CASSLRGLADYEQYF	TGTGCCAGCAGTTTAAGAGGACTAGCGGACTACGAGCAGTACTTC
-	-	TRBV9	TRBJ2-2	CASSATGHANTGELFF	TGTGCCAGCAGCGCCACCGGACATGCGAACACCGGGGAGCTGTTTTTT
-	-	TRBV10-3	TRBJ1-4	CAISETGGADEKLFF	TGTGCCATCAGTGAGACGGGAGGAGCGGATGAAAAACTGTTTTTT
TRBD1	-	TRBV5-6	TRBJ2-4	CASSFGTGEDDIQYF	TGTGCCAGCAGCTTCGGGACAGGGGAGGATGACATTCAGTACTTC
TRBD1	-	TRBV9	TRBJ2-7	CASSVKDRSSYEQYF	TGTGCCAGCAGCGTTAAGGACAGGAGCTCCTACGAGCAGTACTTC
-	-	TRBV6-5	TRBJ2-1	CASTQTGPFNEQFF	TGTGCCAGCACCCAGACAGGTCCCTTCAATGAGCAGTTCTTC
-	few	TRBV6-1	TRBJ1-2	CASSGGDVLNYGYTF	TGTGCCAGCAGCGGAGGGGACGTGCTTAACTATGGCTACACCTTC
-	-	TRBV9	TRBJ2-3	CASSVGDSTDTQYF	TGTGCCAGCAGCGTCGGAGATAGCACAGATACGCAGTATTTT
TRBD2	-	TRBV27	TRBJ2-1	CASRPLGTSGSSEQFF	TGTGCCAGCAGACCCTTGGGGACTAGCGGGAGTAGTGAGCAGTTCTTC
-	-	TRBV28	TRBJ2-3	CASSRGTDTQYF	TGTGCCAGCAGTCGGGGCACAGATACGCAGTATTTT
-	-	TRBV11-2	TRBJ2-5	CASSLERERAQYF	TGTGCCAGCAGCTTAGAGAGGGAACGGGCCCAGTACTTC
TRBD1	-	TRBV7-3	TRBJ2-1	CASSAPGTGGNEQFF	TGTGCCAGCAGCGCCCCAGGGACAGGGGGCAATGAGCAGTTCTTC
-	-	TRBV5-1	TRBJ1-3	CASSRAGENTIYF	TGCGCCAGCAGCCGAGCGGGGGAAAACACCATATATTTT
-	-	TRBV15	TRBJ1-5	CATSRDQEGQPQHF	TGTGCCACCAGCAGAGATCAGGAGGGTCAGCCCCAGCATTTT
-	-	TRBV7-9	TRBJ2-2	CASSLGSSGSNTGELFF	TGTGCCAGCAGCTTAGGGTCGAGCGGGTCAAACACCGGGGAGCTGTTTTTT
-	-	TRBV9	TRBJ2-4	CASSRAAKDIQYF	TGTGCCAGCAGTCGAGCGGCCAAGGACATTCAGTACTTC
TRBD2	once	TRBV7-8	TRBJ2-1	CASSIQREGANEQFF	TGTGCCAGCAGCATTCAGCGGGAGGGAGCCAATGAGCAGTTCTTC
-	-	TRBV19	TRBJ2-7	CASSPGDYEQYF	TGTGCCAGTAGTCCCGGTGATTACGAGCAGTACTTC
-	-	TRBV28	TRBJ1-3	CASSHPVGPGNTIYF	TGTGCCAGCAGTCACCCGGTGGGGCCTGGAAACACCATATATTTT
-	-	TRBV5-4	TRBJ2-4	CASSPDSGGVLAKNIQYF	TGTGCCAGCAGCCCCGACAGTGGAGGGGTTCTAGCCAAAAACATTCAGTACTTC
-	-	TRBV11-2	TRBJ1-5	CASSLGGENQPQHF	TGTGCCAGCAGCTTAGGGGGGGAGAATCAGCCCCAGCATTTT
TRBD2	-	TRBV9	TRBJ2-7	CASSRRASGRKPEEQYF	TGTGCCAGCAGCCGCCGGGCTAGCGGGAGGAAGCCTGAGGAGCAGTACTTC
-	-	TRBV6-6	TRBJ1-5	CASSYEPYSNQPQHF	TGTGCCAGCAGTTACGAGCCGTATAGCAATCAGCCCCAGCATTTT
TRBD1	once	TRBV9	TRBJ1-3	CASSVVGTASGNTIYF	TGTGCCAGCAGCGTAGTGGGGACAGCCTCTGGAAACACCATATATTTT
-	-	TRBV5-1	TRBJ1-1	CASSLPQGRAEAFF	TGCGCCAGCAGCTTGCCACAGGGTCGAGCTGAAGCTTTCTTT
TRBD1	-	TRBV5-1	TRBJ2-5	CASSRGQGQETQYF	TGCGCCAGCAGCCGAGGACAGGGGCAAGAGACCCAGTACTTC
-	-	TRBV30	TRBJ1-4	CAWSEPPRWEEKLFF	TGTGCCTGGAGCGAGCCCCCAAGATGGGAGGAAAAACTGTTTTTT
-	-	TRBV6-1	TRBJ2-2	CASSEGQANGELFF	TGTGCCAGCAGTGAAGGCCAGGCGAACGGGGAGCTGTTTTTT
-	-	TRBV6-1	TRBJ2-3	CAILPPNTQYF	TGTGCCATACTGCCCCCGAATACGCAGTATTTT
TRBD2	once	TRBV6-1	TRBJ2-5	CASSKRGLEETQYF	TGTGCCAGCAGTAAGCGGGGATTAGAAGAGACCCAGTACTTC
-	-	TRBV6-5	TRBJ2-2	CASRLRGGGTGELFF	TGTGCCAGCAGACTCAGGGGTGGCGGGACCGGGGAGCTGTTTTTT
TRBD1	-	TRBV9	TRBJ1-5	CASSVHQLAGTGVSPQHF	TGTGCCAGCAGCGTCCATCAACTAGCCGGGACAGGGGTCTCGCCCCAGCATTTT
TRBD2	few	TRBV6-5	TRBJ2-7	CASSQWGGSTYEQYF	TGTGCCAGCAGCCAGTGGGGGGGGAGCACTTACGAGCAGTACTTC
-	-	TRBV11-2	TRBJ2-7	CASSLTSSSGFLYEQYF	TGTGCCAGCAGCTTAACATCGTCGAGCGGATTTCTCTACGAGCAGTACTTC
-	-	TRBV5-6	TRBJ2-1	CASSLPLGREQFF	TGTGCCAGCAGCTTGCCCCTAGGAAGAGAGCAGTTCTTC
TRBD2	-	TRBV16	TRBJ2-1	CASSPRTSGGYNEQFF	TGTGCCAGCAGCCCTCGGACTAGCGGGGGCTACAATGAGCAGTTCTTC
TRBD1	-	TRBV5-6	TRBJ1-4	CASSFRGPSEKLFF	TGTGCCAGCAGCTTCAGGGGGCCTAGTGAAAAACTGTTTTTT
-	few	TRBV27	TRBJ2-3	CASIEGLTDTQYF	TGTGCCAGCATAGAGGGCCTCACAGATACGCAGTATTTT
-	-	TRBV6-5	TRBJ1-1	CASSYGLGRVRAEAFF	TGTGCCAGCAGTTACGGGTTGGGCAGGGTTAGGGCTGAAGCTTTCTTT
-	-	TRBV7-9	TRBJ2-5	CASSLVRVGETQYF	TGTGCCAGCAGCTTGGTTCGGGTCGGGGAGACCCAGTACTTC
TRBD2	-	TRBV9	TRBJ2-1	CASSPSLASGRNEQFF	TGTGCCAGCAGCCCTAGCCTGGCTAGCGGGAGGAATGAGCAGTTCTTC
-	-	TRBV7-9	TRBJ2-1	CASSPGTMHEQFF	TGTGCCAGCAGTCCCGGGACAATGCATGAGCAGTTCTTC
-	-	TRBV4-1	TRBJ2-7	CASSQDQSRQAHSYEQYF	TGCGCCAGCAGCCAGGATCAATCCCGACAGGCGCACTCCTACGAGCAGTACTTC
TRBD1	-	TRBV15	TRBJ2-7	CATSFPDDREVYEQYF	TGTGCCACCAGCTTTCCAGATGACAGGGAAGTCTACGAGCAGTACTTC
-	-	TRBV4-3	TRBJ2-7	CASSPSTYSYEQYF	TGCGCCAGCAGCCCCTCCACCTATAGTTACGAGCAGTACTTC
-	-	TRBV10-3	TRBJ2-7	CAISGAGQLSYEQYF	TGTGCCATCAGTGGCGCCGGACAGCTATCTTACGAGCAGTACTTC
TRBD2	-	TRBV6-1	TRBJ2-7	CASSVLAGSSYEQYF	TGTGCCAGCAGTGTACTAGCGGGGAGCTCCTACGAGCAGTACTTC
TRBD2	-	TRBV6-5	TRBJ2-3	CASSGTSGRGDTQYF	TGTGCCAGCAGTGGGACTAGCGGGAGGGGAGATACGCAGTATTTT
-	-	TRBV4-1	TRBJ1-1	CASSQGLPGILNTEAFF	TGCGCCAGCAGCCAGGGTTTACCGGGGATCTTGAACACTGAAGCTTTCTTT